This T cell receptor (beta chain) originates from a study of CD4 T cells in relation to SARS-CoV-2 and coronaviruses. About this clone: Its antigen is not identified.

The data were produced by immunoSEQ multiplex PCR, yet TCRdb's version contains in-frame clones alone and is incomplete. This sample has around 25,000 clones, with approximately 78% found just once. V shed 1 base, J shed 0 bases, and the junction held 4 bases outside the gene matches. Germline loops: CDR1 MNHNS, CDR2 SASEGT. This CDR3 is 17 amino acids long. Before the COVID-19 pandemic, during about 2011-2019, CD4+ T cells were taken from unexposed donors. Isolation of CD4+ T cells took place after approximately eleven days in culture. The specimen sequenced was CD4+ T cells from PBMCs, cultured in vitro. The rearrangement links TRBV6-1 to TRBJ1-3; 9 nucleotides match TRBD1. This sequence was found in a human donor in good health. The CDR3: CASSEDRGLASGNTIYF. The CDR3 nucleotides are TGTGCCAGCAGTGAAGACAGGGGGCTTGCCTCTGGAAACACCATATATTTT.